This note documents a single T cell receptor beta chain sequence. Antigen unknown. These data come from a study of PD-1 blockade in classical Hodgkin lymphoma. Study results and limitations: Prior therapy or disease activity may underlie the repertoire differences, whose causes remain undefined.

Here immunoSEQ multiplex PCR was the method, and the copy in TCRdb shows in-frame clones only, minus some. The sample contains 25,000 to 30,000 clones, 78% of which appear only once. In every patient, relapse followed autologous stem cell transplantation, while exposure to brentuximab vedotin differed. This TCR was sampled from a human donor with classical Hodgkin lymphoma. The sample consisted of peripheral blood mononuclear cells (PBMCs), taken before the second cycle of nivolumab.

The CDR3 reads CASSRSGTSSADTQYF. Here the CDR3 DNA reads TGTGCCAGCAGCCGCTCCGGGACCTCCTCGGCAGATACGCAGTATTTT. The rearrangement links TRBV7-2 to TRBJ2-3; perhaps D is TRBD1 or TRBD2 (5 bases each). CDR3 size: 16 residues. The V end was cut by 5 bases, the J end by 4 bases, with 19 bases between. Germline loops: CDR1 SGHTA, CDR2 FQGNSA.